This TCR beta chain was retrieved from a study of cytomegalovirus exposure and HLA in healthy donors. CDR1 KGHSH and CDR2 LQKENI come from the germline V gene. The CDR3 runs to 14 residues. Trimming took 3 bases from V and 4 from J; bases not matched to a gene: 5. The PCR was carried out with 60 Vbeta primers and 13 Jbeta primers. Methods used by the authors: Per a later analysis, the number of unique TCR beta chains was 75 million to 90 million, of which roughly 9.9 million were shared. Some clones are missing from TCRdb's copy, which holds only in-frame ones; the method was immunoSEQ multiplex PCR. From that table come the V and J calls and clone size; the DNA was used to work out D and trimming. The top ten clones hold about 1.7% of a sample with fewer than 200,000 clones, about four fifths of them seen once.

The sample consisted of PBMCs. V is TRBV18 and J is TRBJ2-7, with 8 bases identical to TRBD1. The source of this sequence is a woman aged 18-35 years in good health and CMV-seronegative. For the CDR3, the DNA is TGTGCCAGCTCACCCTCAGGGGGCGGATACGAGCAGTACTTC. As protein: CASSPSGGGYEQYF.